This TCR beta chain stems from a study of blood T cell repertoires in COVID-19. Across the whole study: There were acute and convalescent COVID-19 samples, and they came from the United States, Italy and Spain. From T cells, B-cell-depleted T cells, or PBMCs came the material, which was cDNA or gDNA.

Original data processing: For nucleated cells, counts were estimated from reference gene primer amplification. Only in-frame clones appear in the TCRdb table, and some are missing; sequencing was by immunoSEQ multiplex PCR. V and J calls and clone size follow that table, whereas D and trimming were derived from the DNA. The top ten clones hold less than 9.5% of a sample with fewer than 150,000 clones, roughly 87% of them seen once. The CDR3 sequence is 11 residues long. V was shortened by 5 bases and J by 8 bases, with 6 bases between the two germline ends. CDR1 and CDR2 from the germline V gene are KGHDR and SFDVKD.

The receptor was isolated from a human donor in a cohort sampled during active COVID-19. The specimen sequenced was peripheral blood. The gene calls are TRBV24-1 and TRBJ2-1, with no clear D. CDR3 DNA: TGTGCCACCAGTGGGCATGATGAGCAGTTCTTC. Protein product: CATSGHDEQFF.